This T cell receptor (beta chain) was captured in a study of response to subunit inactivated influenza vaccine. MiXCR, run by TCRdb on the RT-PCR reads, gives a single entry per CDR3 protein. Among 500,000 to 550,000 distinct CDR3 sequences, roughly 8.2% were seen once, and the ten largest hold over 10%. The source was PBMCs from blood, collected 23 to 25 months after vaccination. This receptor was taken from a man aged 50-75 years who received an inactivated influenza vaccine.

This CDR3 reads CASSSWTGNEQYF. The CDR3 nucleotides read TGTGCCAGCAGTTCATGGACAGGCAACGAGCAGTACTTC. This chain links TRBV27 with TRBJ2-7; TRBD1 matches 7 bases. The CDR3 sequence is 13 residues long. Unmatched junction bases numbered 5, after V lost 4 bases and J lost 5 bases. Per the germline V gene, CDR1 is MNHEY and CDR2 is SMNVEV (reference sequence).